This entry features one T cell receptor (beta chain) sequence. How the authors handled the data: Researchers report that nucleated cell counts were estimated from reference gene primer amplification. TCRdb keeps only in-frame clones here, not all; method: immunoSEQ multiplex PCR. That table furnishes V, J and clone size, whereas the DNA furnished D and trimming. Of under 150,000 clones listed, about 80% are singletons. The record originates from a study of blood T cell repertoires in COVID-19. Study-level background: COVID-19 samples from acute and convalescent phases originated in the United States, Italy and Spain. The cDNA or gDNA used as material had been derived from T cells, B-cell-depleted T cells, or PBMCs.

This clonotype was sampled from a man between 70 and 80 years old with active or convalescent COVID-19. What was sequenced was peripheral blood.

In DNA form, the CDR3 reads TGTGCTAGTGGTTTGCGCCAGGGACTAGCCGTGGGGGAGCAGTTCTTC. Encoded protein: CASGLRQGLAVGEQFF. The chain combines TRBV12-5 with TRBJ2-1; 9 nucleotides line up with TRBD2. V lost 2 bases, J lost 10 bases, and 12 bases stayed unmatched. The CDR3 spans 16 residues. Germline assignment: CDR1 LGHNT and CDR2 FRNRAP. The variable domain in full, completed from reference TRBV12-5 and TRBJ2-1, reads DARVTQTPRHKVTEMGQEVTMRCQPILGHNTVFWYRQTMMQGLELLAYFRNRAPLDDSGMPKDRFSAEMPDATLATLKIQPSEPRDSAVYFCASGLRQGLAVGEQFFGPGTRLTVL.